This T cell receptor beta chain appears in the sequencing data of a study of blood T cell repertoires in COVID-19. Whole-study context: The United States, Italy and Spain provided the acute and convalescent COVID-19 samples.

The V end lost 4 bases, the J end lost 9 bases, and 13 bases lay between the germline ends. In germline, CDR1 is LGHDT, CDR2 YNNKEL (reference sequence). This CDR3 contains 14 residues. This clone was seen more than once but under ten times. In the original analysis: It was from reference gene primer amplification that nucleated cell counts were estimated. Sequenced by immunoSEQ multiplex PCR; TCRdb stores in-frame clones only, minus some. The D gene and trimming were derived from the DNA, and the V and J assignments and clone size from that table. Of 250,000 or so clones detected, over 75% appear once; the ten largest clones hold roughly 2%.

The chain is built from TRBV3-1 (or the pseudogene TRBV3-2) and TRBJ1-6; D remains unclear. The origin of this receptor is a man younger than 40 who had recovered from COVID-19. What was sequenced was peripheral blood. As DNA, the CDR3 is TGTGCCAGCAGCCTCAGAGAGCAGCGTTCACCCCTCCACTTT. Protein sequence: CASSLREQRSPLHF.